The clone carrying this TCR beta chain was counted only a few times. The antigen is undetermined. CDR3 length: 17 amino acids. CDR1 is MNHNY and CDR2 is SVGAGI in the germline V gene (reference sequence). Trimming removed 3 bases from V and 9 bases from J; junction bases left unmatched: 14. Individual cDNA molecules each received unique molecular identifiers attached to them. Each CDR3 protein is one row after TCRdb ran MiXCR on the 5' RACE reads. The sample gives tens of thousands of distinct CDR3 sequences, around 9.3% of which show up once; 3.9% is in the top ten. This entry comes from a study of early T cells in non-severe SARS-CoV-2 infection. Whole-study context: Bulk RNA from unsorted whole blood was sequenced; chains were unpaired. Study-level results: VDJdb-based matching was biased toward anti-spike CD8 responses and missed private and CD4 specificities.

This TCR was recovered from an adult who was a healthcare worker with PCR-confirmed SARS-CoV-2 infection or an uninfected control (not recorded which). The source was whole blood, collected at baseline. The chain is built from TRBV6-6 and TRBJ1-4; 9 bases agree with TRBD1. As DNA, the CDR3 is TGTGCCAGCAGTTATTTAACAGGGGGCCCCCGTGGAAAAAAACTGTTTTTT. Translation: CASSYLTGGPRGKKLFF.